This T cell receptor (beta chain) was captured by sequencing in a study of beta chain features in type 1 diabetes. This clone was seen only a few times. cDNA synthesis used the whole RNA isolate, giving expressed TCRB sequences. The method was immunoSEQ multiplex PCR; TCRdb's version includes in-frame clones alone and lacks a portion of them. This sample has around 450,000 clones, with more than 9.5% found just once. This CDR3 is 16 amino acids long. Germline trimming cut 1 base from V and 0 bases from J; bases unmatched to any gene: 3. Germline lookup yields CDR1 SGHTA and CDR2 FQGTGA. The TCR originated in a woman between 18 and 29 years old in good health. This chain uses TRBV7-3 with TRBJ2-1; 7 bases align to TRBD2. The sample was naive CD4+ T cells from blood. The CDR3 nucleotides are TGTGCCAGCAGCTTAAGGGCGGGAGTCTCCTACAATGAGCAGTTCTTC. Protein: CASSLRAGVSYNEQFF.